Following are 28 T cell receptor beta chains from one sample sequenced in a study of T cell repertoires in cytomegalovirus infection. These TCRs are of unknown antigen specificity. TCRdb passed the reads through MiXCR, listing each CDR3 protein once. The sample holds roughly 920,000 distinct CDR3 sequences, 30% to 40% seen once. Sequencing used cultured CD8+ T cells from PBMCs, obtained from culture after CMV antigen stimulation. All receptors come from a human donor in good health (CMV status not recorded). Some clones in this sample may be carry-over from other donors' samples.

In this sample, this clonotype turned up a few times. The chain recombines TRBV7-6 with TRBJ1-1, with D uncertain. V lost 8 bases and J 3 bases, leaving 13 bases between the germline ends. CDR3 length: 13 amino acids. The V gene's germline CDR1 is SGHVS and CDR2 FNYEAQ. The CDR3 bases are TGTGCCAGCCGGGCCCCTCAGCACACTGAAGCTTTCTTT. Protein product: CASRAPQHTEAFF.

This clonotype turned up a few times. The rearrangement uses TRBV12-5 and TRBJ1-2, with 8 bases identical to TRBD1. Trimming cost V 6 bases and J 5 bases; bases outside gene matches: 8. The CDR3 loop spans 14 amino acids. CDR1 and CDR2 (germline): LGHNT, FRNRAP. For the CDR3, the DNA is TGTGCTAGTGGCCGATCGGACAGGGTATATGGCTACACCTTC. Protein: CASGRSDRVYGYTF.

This clonotype showed up just a few times. The V and J genes are TRBV7-9 and TRBJ2-7; D ambiguous. This CDR3 has 13 residues. Trimming pared 4 bases from V and 6 bases from J, leaving 13 bases between. Germline V gives CDR1 SEHNR, CDR2 FQNEAQ (reference sequence). CDR3 sequence reads: CASSSSGYPEQYF. The CDR3 DNA sequence: TGTGCCAGCAGCTCCTCCGGGTATCCCGAGCAGTACTTC.

There are a few counts of this clonotype. The chain has TRBV12-3 or TRBV12-4 and TRBJ2-7, with D unresolved. V lost 8 bases and J lost 1, with 15 bases in between. The CDR3 is 14 residues long. The CDR3 DNA is TGTGCCAGCTCCCCGGGCCCGGCGTCCTACGAGCAGTACTTC. Its protein product is CASSPGPASYEQYF.

The chain combines TRBV19 with TRBJ1-2; 8 nucleotides align to TRBD1. The CDR3 is made up of 16 amino acids. Germline trimming cut 6 bases from V and 3 bases from J; bases unmatched to any gene: 12. Germline CDR1 is LNHDA and CDR2 is SQIVND (reference sequence). This CDR3 is CASSPSRPTGDYGYTF. The CDR3, as DNA: TGTGCCAGTAGCCCATCCCGCCCGACAGGGGACTATGGCTACACCTTC.

Comment on this clonotype: This could be a read error, since a much larger clone is one nucleotide away. This chain uses TRBV6-6 with TRBJ2-1; 10 bases are a match to TRBD1. The CDR3 runs 12 residues. Germline V gene data show CDR1 as MNHNY and CDR2 as SVGAGI (reference sequence). V shed 10 bases, J shed 6 bases, and the junction held 3 bases outside the gene matches. CDR3 coding DNA: TGTGCCACCAGGACAGGGGGCAATGAGCAGTTCTTC. It is translated as CATRTGGNEQFF.

A few counts support this clonotype. The chain recombines TRBV6-6 with TRBJ1-2; D possibly corresponds to TRBD1 (5 bases). The V end lost 5 bases, the J end lost 4 bases, and 11 bases lay between the germline ends. This CDR3 region has 13 residues. Looked up from germline, CDR1 is MNHNY and CDR2 is SVGAGI (reference sequence). CDR3 sequence reads: CASSDSGPYGYTF. The CDR3 DNA is TGTGCCAGCAGTGATTCGGGGCCCTATGGCTACACCTTC.

This clonotype was detected a few times. This chain joins TRBV27 and TRBJ2-5, with D possibly TRBD2 on 6 matching bases. This CDR3 is 23 amino acids long. CDR1 and CDR2 from the germline V gene are MNHEY and SMNVEV (reference sequence). V shed 4 bases and J shed 5 bases, with 41 bases lying between them. Here the CDR3 reads CASSSKPGGTDLGTYRGAETQYF. In nucleotides, the CDR3 is TGTGCCAGCAGTTCTAAACCTGGGGGGACCGACCTGGGTACCTACCGGGGTGCGGAGACCCAGTACTTC.

Notes on this clonotype: At one of its ends the junction is not consistent with the germline gene, which may arise from a read error. The chain couples TRBV7-7 to TRBJ2-1, with D perhaps matching TRBD1 (6 bases). This CDR3 region has 16 residues. The germline V gene has CDR1 SSHAT and CDR2 FNYEAQ (reference sequence). Written as DNA, the CDR3 is TGTGCTAGCAGCTTTAGGCTGGGGGCGTCGGACAATGAGCAGTTCTTC. This sequence encodes CASSFRLGASDNEQFF.

The V and J genes are TRBV5-4 and TRBJ2-2; 7 bases agree with TRBD1. The CDR3 runs to 13 residues. The V and J ends lost 5 bases and 7 bases, in that order; junction bases with no gene match: 5. Germline V gene data show CDR1 as SGHNT and CDR2 as YYREEE (reference sequence). The CDR3 sequence: CASRWDSNGELFF. CDR3 nucleotides: TGTGCCAGCAGATGGGACAGCAACGGGGAGCTGTTTTTT.

The rearrangement uses TRBV19 and TRBJ2-5; D possibly matches TRBD1 or TRBD2 (6 bases each). CDR1 is LNHDA, CDR2 SQIVND, per germline (reference sequence). V gave up 7 bases and J gave up 2 bases, with 11 bases separating them. The CDR3 is 13 residues long. The CDR3, as DNA: TGTGCCAGTATAGGGGGGCCTCAAGAGACCCAGTACTTC. This translates into CASIGGPQETQYF.

This clonotype was observed a handful of times. The chain has TRBV24-1 and TRBJ2-2; D remains unclear. The CDR3 has 13 amino acids. Germline CDR1 is KGHDR and CDR2 is SFDVKD. Trimming removed 5 bases from V and 1 base from J, with 4 bases in between. CDR3 nucleotide sequence: TGTGCCACCAGTGTCCTGAACACCGGGGAGCTGTTTTTT. Translation: CATSVLNTGELFF.

V gene TRBV6-6 combines with J gene TRBJ2-3, with unresolved D. The V end lost 2 bases, the J end lost 2 bases, and 11 bases lay between the germline ends. This CDR3 has 15 residues. The germline CDR1 and CDR2 sequences are MNHNY and SVGAGI (reference sequence). CDR3 protein: CASSYVFQDTDTQYF. As DNA, the CDR3 is TGTGCCAGCAGTTACGTCTTCCAGGACACAGATACGCAGTATTTT.

This clonotype was seen only a few times. CDR3 DNA sequence: TGTGCCAGCAGCTTAGGCCTTGGTAGCGGGGCCTACAATGAGCAGTTCTTC. This sequence encodes CASSLGLGSGAYNEQFF. The chain recombines TRBV13 with TRBJ2-1; 8 nucleotides align to TRBD2. Germline lookup yields CDR1 PRHDT and CDR2 FYEKMQ (reference sequence). J was trimmed by 2 bases and V by 0 bases; bases with no gene match: 6. CDR3 length equals 17 residues.

V is TRBV10-2 and J is TRBJ1-1, with D possibly TRBD1 on 5 matching bases. CDR1 WSHSY and CDR2 SAAADI come from the germline V gene. V was trimmed by 4 bases and J by 5 bases, leaving 11 bases between them. This CDR3 region has 13 residues. CDR3: CASSAGFGTEAFF. The DNA of the CDR3 is TGCGCCAGCAGTGCAGGGTTTGGGACTGAAGCTTTCTTT.

This chain connects TRBV7-6 to TRBJ2-7; possibly TRBD1 for D (6 bases). The CDR3 consists of 16 residues. V lost 0 bases and J lost 0, with 12 bases in between. CDR1 and CDR2 (germline): SGHVS, FNYEAQ. CDR3 residues: CASSLAQGPSSYEQYV. CDR3 DNA: TGTGCCAGCAGCTTAGCACAGGGCCCAAGCTCCTACGAGCAGTACGTC.

This sequence joins TRBV2 and TRBJ2-2, with 10 bases aligning to TRBD1. After removal of 11 bases from V and 3 bases from J, the junction contained 6 bases not matched to a gene. CDR1 and CDR2 from the germline V gene are SNHLY and FYNNEI. The CDR3 is 14 residues long. CDR3 sequence reads: CAGRDRGDTGELFF. The CDR3 DNA reads TGTGCCGGACGGGACAGGGGCGACACCGGGGAGCTGTTTTTT.

The chain's CDR3 is CASSEYLRANEQFF. The CDR3 nucleotides read TGTGCCAGCAGTGAATACTTAAGAGCAAATGAGCAGTTCTTC. The genes are TRBV25-1 and TRBJ2-1, with unresolved D. The CDR3 is 14 residues long. Per germline, CDR1 MGHDK and CDR2 SYGVNS. V shed 0 bases and J shed 7 bases, with 10 bases lying between them.

Only a few counts were recorded for this clonotype. This chain connects TRBV27 to TRBJ1-5; weak D call: TRBD1 (6 bases). This CDR3 comprises 14 residues. Germline loops: CDR1 MNHEY, CDR2 SMNVEV (reference sequence). V lost 8 bases, J lost 3 bases, and 14 bases lay in between. The CDR3 region has the DNA TGTGCCAGCGGTCCTGGGACACTCAATCAGCCCCAGCATTTT. This translates into CASGPGTLNQPQHF.

The sample holds a few counts of this clonotype. V and J are TRBV10-3 and TRBJ1-1; TRBD1 is a possible D gene (6 bases). Looked up from germline, CDR1 is ENHRY and CDR2 is SYGVKD. The germline V and J ends were trimmed by 7 bases and 3 bases, with 18 bases remaining between them. This CDR3 comprises 15 residues. CDR3 DNA: TGTGCCATCACACCTAAAGGGGGGGAGGACACTGAAGCTTTCTTT. Translation: CAITPKGGEDTEAFF.

This clonotype came up a few times. The CDR3 is CASSLALTGGSEKLFF. In DNA form, the CDR3 reads TGCGCCAGCAGCTTGGCGCTCACAGGGGGCTCTGAAAAACTGTTTTTT. The J gene is TRBJ1-4, the V gene TRBV5-1, with 9 bases identical to TRBD1. From germline, CDR1 is SGHRS and CDR2 YFSETQ. The CDR3 has 16 residues. V gave up 0 bases and J gave up 7 bases; unmatched junction bases: 7.

The V gene is TRBV12-3 or TRBV12-4, the J gene TRBJ2-5; perhaps TRBD2 as D (6 bases). This CDR3 comprises 14 residues. V was clipped by 6 bases and J by 4 bases, with 15 bases between them. In nucleotides, the CDR3 is TGTGCCAGCAGCCCTGTTTTGGGGGGAGAGACCCAGTACTTC. Protein product: CASSPVLGGETQYF.

The V and J genes are TRBV7-9 and TRBJ2-1; D gene uncertain. The CDR3 length is 14 residues. V lost 5 bases to trimming and J lost 6 bases, with 14 bases between them. Germline values: CDR1 SEHNR, CDR2 FQNEAQ (reference sequence). This chain's CDR3 is CASSPGRRRNEQFF. The CDR3 DNA reads TGTGCCAGCAGCCCAGGAAGGCGGCGCAATGAGCAGTTCTTC.

In its sample, this clonotype was seen many times. This sequence joins TRBV7-6 and TRBJ2-6; D tentatively reads TRBD1 or TRBD2 (5 bases each). CDR1 and CDR2 (germline): SGHVS, FNYEAQ. V lost 1 base, J lost 1 base, and 11 bases lay in between. This CDR3 is built from 17 residues. The CDR3 bases are TGTGCCAGCAGCTTAGATCTGGGGGAATCTGGGGCCAACGTCCTGACTTTC. Encoded protein: CASSLDLGESGANVLTF.

V usage is TRBV12-3 or TRBV12-4 and J usage is TRBJ2-1, with 13 bases aligning to TRBD2. CDR3 length: 19 amino acids. V trimming: 7 bases; J trimming: 0 bases; junction bases outside the gene matches: 12. This chain's CDR3 is CASTTWSLAGGSSYNEQFF. CDR3 in DNA: TGTGCCAGCACCACCTGGTCACTAGCGGGGGGGTCCTCCTACAATGAGCAGTTCTTC.

The rearrangement uses TRBV10-2 and TRBJ2-3; weak D call: TRBD2 (7 bases). The germline V gene encodes CDR1 WSHSY and CDR2 SAAADI. The germline V and J ends were trimmed by 6 bases and 4 bases, with 14 bases remaining between them. The CDR3 has 14 amino acids. In DNA, the CDR3 is TGCGCCAGCAGGCCACAGGGAGGGGCAGATACGCAGTATTTT. This encodes CASRPQGGADTQYF.

This clonotype was detected ten times or more. CDR3 residues: CASLASSTDTQYF. The CDR3 DNA is TGTGCCAGTCTAGCGTCGAGCACAGATACGCAGTATTTT. V gene TRBV7-2 combines with J gene TRBJ2-3; D may be TRBD2 (6 bases). V lost 9 bases and J 0 bases, leaving 10 bases between the germline ends. The CDR3 covers 13 residues. Germline CDR1 is SGHTA and CDR2 is FQGNSA.

Only a few counts were recorded for this clonotype. This chain uses TRBV13 with TRBJ2-2, with 11 bases lining up with TRBD1. Germline lookup yields CDR1 PRHDT and CDR2 FYEKMQ (reference sequence). With V trimmed by 3 bases and J by 3 bases, 6 bases remained unmatched. The CDR3 loop spans 17 amino acids. CDR3 amino acids: CASSFPGTGGDTGELFF. CDR3 DNA sequence: TGTGCCAGCAGCTTTCCCGGGACAGGGGGAGACACCGGGGAGCTGTTTTTT.